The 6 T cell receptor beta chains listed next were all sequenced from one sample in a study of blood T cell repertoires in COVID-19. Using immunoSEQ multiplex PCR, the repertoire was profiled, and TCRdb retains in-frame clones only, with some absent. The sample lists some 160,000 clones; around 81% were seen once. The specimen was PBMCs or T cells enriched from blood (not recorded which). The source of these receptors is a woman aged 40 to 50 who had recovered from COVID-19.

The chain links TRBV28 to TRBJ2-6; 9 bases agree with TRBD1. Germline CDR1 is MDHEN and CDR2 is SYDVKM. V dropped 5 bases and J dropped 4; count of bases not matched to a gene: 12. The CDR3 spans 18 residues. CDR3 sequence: CASSPRWDRDVGANVLTF. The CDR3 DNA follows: TGTGCCAGCAGTCCACGTTGGGACAGGGATGTCGGGGCCAACGTCCTGACTTTC.

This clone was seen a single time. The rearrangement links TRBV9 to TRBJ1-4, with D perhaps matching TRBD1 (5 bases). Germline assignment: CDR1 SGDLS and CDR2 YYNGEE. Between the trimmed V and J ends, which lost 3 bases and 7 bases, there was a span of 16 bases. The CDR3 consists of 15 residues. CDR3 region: CASSAGGAPGEKLFF. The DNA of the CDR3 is TGTGCCAGCAGCGCGGGCGGGGCTCCAGGTGAAAAACTGTTTTTT.

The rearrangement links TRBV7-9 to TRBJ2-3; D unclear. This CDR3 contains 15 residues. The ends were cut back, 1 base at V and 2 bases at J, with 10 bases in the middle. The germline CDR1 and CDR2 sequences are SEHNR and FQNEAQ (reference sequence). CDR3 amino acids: CASSLVGQNTDTQYF. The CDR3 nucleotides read TGTGCCAGCAGCTTAGTTGGGCAGAACACAGATACGCAGTATTTT.

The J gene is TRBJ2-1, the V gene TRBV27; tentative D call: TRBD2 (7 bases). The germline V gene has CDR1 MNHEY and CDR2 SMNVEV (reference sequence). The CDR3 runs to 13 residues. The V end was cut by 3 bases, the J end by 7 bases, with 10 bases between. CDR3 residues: CASSLKGGNEQFF. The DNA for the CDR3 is TGTGCCAGCAGTTTGAAGGGGGGGAATGAGCAGTTCTTC.

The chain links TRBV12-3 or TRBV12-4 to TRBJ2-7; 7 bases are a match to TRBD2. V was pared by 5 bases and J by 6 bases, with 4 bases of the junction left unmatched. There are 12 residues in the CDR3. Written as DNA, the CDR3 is TGTGCCAGCAGTCCCGGGAGGTTCGAGCAGTACTTC. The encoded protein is CASSPGRFEQYF.

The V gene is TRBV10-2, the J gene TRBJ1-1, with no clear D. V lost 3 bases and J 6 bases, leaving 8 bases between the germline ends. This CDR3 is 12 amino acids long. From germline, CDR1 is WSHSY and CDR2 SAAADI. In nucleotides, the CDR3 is TGCGCCAGCAGTGATATGGGCGCTGAAGCTTTCTTT. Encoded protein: CASSDMGAEAFF.